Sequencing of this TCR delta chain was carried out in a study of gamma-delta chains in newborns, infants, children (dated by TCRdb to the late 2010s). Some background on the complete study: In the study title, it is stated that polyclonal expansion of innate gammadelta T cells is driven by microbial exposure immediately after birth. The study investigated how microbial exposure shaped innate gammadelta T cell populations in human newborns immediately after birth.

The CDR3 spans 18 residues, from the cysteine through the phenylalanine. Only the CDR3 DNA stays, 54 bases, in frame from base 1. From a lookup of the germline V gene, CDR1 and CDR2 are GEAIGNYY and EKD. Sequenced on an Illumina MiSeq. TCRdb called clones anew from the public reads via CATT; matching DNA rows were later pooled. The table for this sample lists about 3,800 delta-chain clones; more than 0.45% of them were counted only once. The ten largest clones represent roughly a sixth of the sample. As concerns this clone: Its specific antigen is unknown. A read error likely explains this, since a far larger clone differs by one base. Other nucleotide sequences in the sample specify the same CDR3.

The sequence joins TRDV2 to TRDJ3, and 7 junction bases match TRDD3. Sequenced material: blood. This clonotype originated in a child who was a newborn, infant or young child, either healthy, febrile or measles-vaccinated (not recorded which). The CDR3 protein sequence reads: CACDFILGSSWDTRQMFF. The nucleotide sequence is TGCGCCTGTGACTTCATACTGGGGAGCTCCTGGGACACCCGACAGATGTTTTTC.